This T cell receptor beta chain stems from a study of blood T cell repertoires in COVID-19. About the study: COVID-19 samples from acute and convalescent phases originated in the United States, Italy and Spain.

The Seattle patients joined while their infection was active and were tracked longitudinally afterward. This clone was seen a few times. The CDR3 is made up of 15 amino acids. Trimming took 7 bases from V and 7 from J; bases not matched to a gene: 11. The germline V gene has CDR1 ENHRY and CDR2 SYGVKD. Original processing notes: Reference gene primers were amplified, and this amplification served to estimate nucleated cell counts. Assay used: immunoSEQ multiplex PCR; TCRdb lists only in-frame clones, some missing. That table is the source of V, J and clone size, and D and trimming were worked out from the DNA. Here the sample spans over 250,000 clones, 88% being singletons.

V usage is TRBV10-3 and J usage is TRBJ2-2; 8 nucleotides line up with TRBD2. This clonotype originated in a woman in her 70s with COVID-19, enrolled during active disease. Sample: peripheral blood. CDR3 DNA sequence: TGTGCCATCACCGAAAGCGGGAGTGGAATCGGGGAGCTGTTTTTT. It is translated as CAITESGSGIGELFF.